This section outlines one T cell receptor beta chain sequence together with its context. Its target is unknown. This CDR3 is built from 14 residues. The ends were cut back, 3 bases at V and 2 bases at J, with 9 bases in the middle. Germline CDR1 MNHEY, CDR2 SMNVEV (reference sequence). This sample is drawn from a study of shared clonotypes between healthy human individuals. Study conclusions and caveats: Sharing of clonotypes among donors was expected to vary with sequencing depth. About 5% was the fraction of naive CD4 clonotypes found shared across several donors.

Using immunoSEQ multiplex PCR, the repertoire was profiled, and TCRdb retains in-frame clones only, with some absent. This table has 550,000 to 600,000 clones, about 98% appearing once. Naivety among CD8 cells was defined by CD45RO negativity and positive CCR7 selection, thereby excluding terminally differentiated effector memory CD45RA+ cells. The origin of this receptor is a man younger than 45 in good health. The sequenced sample consisted of naive CD8+ T cells sorted from blood. The chain recombines TRBV27 with TRBJ2-3, with D possibly being TRBD2 (5 bases). CDR3 loop: CASSFGGYTDTQYF. CDR3 DNA: TGTGCCAGCAGTTTTGGAGGATACACAGATACGCAGTATTTT.